These 7 T cell receptor beta chains originate from one sample sequenced in a study of blood T cell repertoires in COVID-19. The assay was immunoSEQ multiplex PCR, and TCRdb's table has in-frame clones only and misses some. The sample consists of approximately 360,000 clones, approximately 89% of them appearing once. Sequences were obtained from PBMCs or T cells enriched from blood (not recorded which). Every receptor here comes from a man aged 35 to 55 in a cohort exposed to, infected with or recovered from COVID-19 (not recorded which).

The chain recombines TRBV7-9 with TRBJ2-7; D is uncertain. Germline assignment: CDR1 SEHNR and CDR2 FQNEAQ (reference sequence). Trimming shortened V by 7 bases and J by 0 bases, and 13 bases separated the two germline ends. This CDR3 region has 14 residues. This CDR3 reads CASKLAESSYEQYF. The CDR3 nucleotides are TGTGCCAGCAAGTTAGCAGAGAGCTCCTACGAGCAGTACTTC.

This clone came up a few times. The chain employs TRBV15 and TRBJ1-2, with no clear D. The CDR3 is made up of 14 amino acids. In germline, CDR1 is LNHNV, CDR2 YYDKDF (reference sequence). The V end was cut by 3 bases, the J end by 1 base, with 9 bases between. DNA of the CDR3: TGTGCCACCAGCAGGGGAGGTTTTAACTATGGCTACACCTTC. It yields the protein CATSRGGFNYGYTF.

The gene calls are TRBV27 and TRBJ1-5, with TRBD1 identical over 10 bases. CDR3 length: 14 residues. Losses at the gene ends were 5 bases for V and 5 bases for J; bases not matched to a gene: 3. Germline values: CDR1 MNHEY, CDR2 SMNVEV (reference sequence). The CDR3 loop reads CASSRQGADQPQHF. DNA of the CDR3: TGTGCCAGCAGTAGACAGGGGGCGGATCAGCCCCAGCATTTT.

The chain couples TRBV10-3 to TRBJ1-2; perhaps TRBD1 as D (5 bases). Germline V gene data show CDR1 as ENHRY and CDR2 as SYGVKD. Deletions cut 7 bases from V and 7 bases from J, with 19 bases between. The CDR3 loop spans 14 amino acids. CDR3 sequence (DNA): TGTGCCATCAAGCCGGCAGGGAAGGGTGTTGGCTACACCTTC. Its protein is CAIKPAGKGVGYTF.

The chain joins TRBV20-1 to TRBJ1-1; D is unresolved. The CDR3 has 11 residues. Per the germline V gene, CDR1 is DFQATT and CDR2 is SNEGSKA (reference sequence). The DNA for the CDR3 is TGCAGGACGACTGCCAACACTGAAGCTTTCTTT. Translating it yields CRTTANTEAFF.

The chain employs TRBV20-1 and TRBJ2-1, with 9 bases lining up with TRBD2. Germline CDR1 and CDR2: DFQATT and SNEGSKA (reference sequence). The CDR3 consists of 11 residues. V was clipped by 5 bases and J by 15 bases; unmatched bases: 8. The CDR3 protein is CSAAPSGETFF. The CDR3 DNA reads TGCAGTGCTGCACCTAGCGGGGAGACGTTCTTC.

This clone was picked up a small number of times. This chain joins TRBV20-1 and TRBJ1-2, with unresolved D. CDR1 and CDR2 (germline): DFQATT, SNEGSKA (reference sequence). Trimming left V 6 bases short and J 5 bases short, with 10 bases between. This CDR3 contains 11 residues. In nucleotides, the CDR3 is TGCAGTGCCGACCGGGAGTATGGCTACACCTTC. It yields the protein CSADREYGYTF.